The 19 T cell receptor beta chains listed next were all sequenced from one sample in a study of blood T cell repertoires in COVID-19. TCRdb's table, derived via immunoSEQ multiplex PCR, lists solely in-frame clones and lacks some. The table lists 300,000 to 450,000 clones, over 75% of them singletons. The specimen sequenced was peripheral blood. The receptors were sampled from a woman aged 55-70 years with COVID-19, enrolled during active disease.

This clone was detected once. Other DNA variants within this sample encode the same CDR3. CDR3 sequence: CSARGGYGYTF. DNA of the CDR3: TGCAGTGCCCGGGGGGGCTATGGCTACACCTTC. The chain recombines TRBV20-1 with TRBJ1-2; possible D gene TRBD1, 5 bases. With 6 bases removed from V and 4 bases from J, the gap between germline ends came to 9 bases. Germline V lookup: CDR1 DFQATT, CDR2 SNEGSKA (reference sequence). This CDR3 is 11 amino acids long.

This chain links TRBV18 with TRBJ1-4, with 7 bases lining up with TRBD1. Germline-derived CDR1 and CDR2 are KGHSH and LQKENI. Germline trimming cut 0 bases from V and 4 bases from J; bases unmatched to any gene: 17. The CDR3 sequence is 20 residues long. The CDR3: CASSPPSDRVRITCNEKLFF. In DNA form, the CDR3 reads TGTGCCAGCTCACCACCGAGCGACAGGGTAAGGATCACCTGTAATGAAAAACTGTTTTTT.

The chain has TRBV25-1 and TRBJ2-6; TRBD1 might be the D (5 bases). CDR1 MGHDK and CDR2 SYGVNS come from the germline V gene. The CDR3 is 17 residues long. Trimming cost V 2 bases and J 0 bases, with 11 bases left between them. CDR3 sequence: CASSEPGHPSGANVLTF. CDR3 nucleotide sequence: TGTGCCAGCAGTGAACCCGGACACCCCTCTGGGGCCAACGTCCTGACTTTC.

The genes are TRBV6-5 and TRBJ1-2; the match to TRBD1 covers 9 bases. The length of the CDR3 is 15 residues. V was clipped by 5 bases and J by 2 bases; unmatched bases: 6. The germline V gene has CDR1 MNHEY and CDR2 SVGAGI. The CDR3 DNA follows: TGTGCCAGCAGTAACCCTGGGACAGGGAACTATGGCTACACCTTC. Translation gives CASSNPGTGNYGYTF.

The chain combines TRBV27 with TRBJ2-1; 12 bases fit TRBD2. Germline CDR1 is MNHEY and CDR2 is SMNVEV (reference sequence). With V trimmed by 5 bases and J by 3 bases, 8 bases remained unmatched. The CDR3 spans 17 residues. This CDR3 reads CASSRGKTSGSYNEQFF. The DNA of the CDR3 is TGTGCCAGCAGTCGCGGGAAGACTAGCGGGAGCTACAATGAGCAGTTCTTC.

This clone was counted a few times. The rearrangement links TRBV6-6 to TRBJ1-2, with 8 nucleotides matching TRBD1. V trimming: 5 bases; J trimming: 7 bases; junction bases outside the gene matches: 6. Germline CDR1 and CDR2: MNHNY and SVGAGI (reference sequence). This CDR3 spans 13 amino acids. Written as DNA, the CDR3 is TGTGCCAGCAGTATCGGACAGGGTAGTGGCTACACCTTC. This codes for CASSIGQGSGYTF.

This chain links TRBV28 with TRBJ2-1; 9 nucleotides match TRBD2. This CDR3 contains 18 residues. In germline, CDR1 is MDHEN, CDR2 SYDVKM. Trimming took 4 bases from V and 7 from J; bases not matched to a gene: 17. CDR3 in DNA: TGTGCCAGCAGTTCACGACTTGGGCGCGGGGGGGCTCGGAATGAGCAGTTCTTC. Translation: CASSSRLGRGGARNEQFF.

The genes are TRBV5-1 and TRBJ1-3; 7 nucleotides align to TRBD1. V was pared by 4 bases and J by 1 base, with 14 bases of the junction left unmatched. This CDR3 has 18 amino acids. Germline-derived CDR1 and CDR2 are SGHRS and YFSETQ. The CDR3 is CASSPDPPRGSSGNTIYF. The CDR3 nucleotides read TGCGCCAGCAGCCCGGACCCCCCCAGGGGGAGTTCTGGAAACACCATATATTTT.

The chain carries TRBV25-1 and TRBJ2-1; 9 bases are a match to TRBD1. The CDR3 loop spans 16 amino acids. With V trimmed by 1 base and J by 3 bases, 4 bases remained unmatched. The germline gives CDR1 MGHDK, CDR2 SYGVNS. CDR3 loop: CASSESWDRVYNEQFF. In DNA, the CDR3 is TGTGCCAGCAGTGAATCTTGGGACAGGGTCTACAATGAGCAGTTCTTC.

This sequence joins TRBV10-3 and TRBJ2-1; D unclear. CDR1 is ENHRY, CDR2 SYGVKD, per germline. The V end was cut by 8 bases, the J end by 10 bases, with 15 bases between. The CDR3 consists of 12 residues. The CDR3 spells CAIGPGGPEQFF. CDR3 nucleotide sequence: TGTGCCATCGGCCCCGGTGGGCCGGAGCAGTTCTTC.

The J gene is TRBJ1-6, the V gene TRBV7-9; 7 bases are a match to TRBD1. J gave up 10 bases and V 5 bases, and 5 bases lay outside the gene matches. Per the germline V gene, CDR1 is SEHNR and CDR2 is FQNEAQ (reference sequence). The CDR3 loop spans 13 amino acids. The CDR3 nucleotides read TGTGCCAGCAGCCCGGGGACAGACTCACCCCTCCACTTT. This translates into CASSPGTDSPLHF.

In its sample, this clone was seen once. The chain is built from TRBV5-1 and TRBJ1-2; a weak D match, TRBD1 (6 bases). Germline CDR1 and CDR2: SGHRS and YFSETQ. The length of the CDR3 is 15 residues. The germline V and J ends were trimmed by 4 bases and 7 bases, with 20 bases remaining between them. CDR3 sequence: CASSRAMEQGVGYTF. CDR3 coding DNA: TGCGCCAGCAGCCGTGCAATGGAACAGGGAGTTGGCTACACCTTC.

V is TRBV28 and J is TRBJ2-1; 10 bases align to TRBD1. V was pared by 6 bases and J by 1 base, with 6 bases of the junction left unmatched. The germline V gene encodes CDR1 MDHEN and CDR2 SYDVKM. The CDR3 is 16 amino acids. The CDR3: CASSSRQGASYNEQFF. In DNA form, the CDR3 reads TGTGCCAGCAGCTCTAGACAGGGGGCTTCCTACAATGAGCAGTTCTTC.

The chain uses TRBV27 and TRBJ1-3; no reliable D call. Germline CDR1 is MNHEY and CDR2 is SMNVEV (reference sequence). Trimming left V 8 bases short and J 4 bases short, with 12 bases between. The CDR3 length is 13 residues. DNA for the CDR3: TGTGCCAGCGGCATTGGAGGGGGAAACACCATATATTTT. This translates into CASGIGGGNTIYF.

J is TRBJ1-5 and V is TRBV20-1, with D hard to call. Germline V lookup: CDR1 DFQATT, CDR2 SNEGSKA (reference sequence). CDR3 length: 14 residues. Trimming pared 3 bases from V and 7 bases from J, leaving 16 bases between. CDR3 nucleotide sequence: TGCAGTGCTAGTGCTGGGCTCCCTCCGCAGCCCCAGCATTTT. Translating it yields CSASAGLPPQPQHF.

A single count supports this clone. The rearrangement joins TRBV25-1 to TRBJ1-1; 7 bases fit TRBD1. V dropped 5 bases and J dropped 6; count of bases not matched to a gene: 9. Germline V gives CDR1 MGHDK, CDR2 SYGVNS. This CDR3 is 14 amino acids long. The CDR3 loop is CASSRGDRVSEAFF. CDR3 in DNA: TGTGCCAGCAGTAGGGGAGACAGGGTCTCTGAAGCTTTCTTT.

A note on this clone: Other DNA sequences in the same sample also yield this CDR3. This rearrangement joins TRBV5-1 to TRBJ1-1, with a weak D call TRBD1 (5 bases). There are 11 residues in the CDR3. V lost 7 bases, J lost 4 bases, and 8 bases lay in between. Germline CDR1 and CDR2: SGHRS and YFSETQ. This chain's CDR3 is CASRGGTEAFF. The CDR3, as DNA: TGCGCCAGCCGGGGGGGCACTGAAGCTTTCTTT.

The chain employs TRBV6-5 and TRBJ2-2; D perhaps matches TRBD1 (5 bases). Germline V CDR1 and CDR2: MNHEY, SVGAGI. There are 15 residues in the CDR3. Trimming cost V 6 bases and J 3 bases, with 14 bases left between them. The DNA for the CDR3 is TGTGCCAGCAGACCCTCCCAGGGTTACACCGGGGAGCTGTTTTTT. As protein: CASRPSQGYTGELFF.

The chain links TRBV2 to TRBJ1-1, with D unresolved. V was cut by 4 bases and J by 5 bases, with 11 bases left in between. This CDR3 region has 13 residues. Germline V gives CDR1 SNHLY, CDR2 FYNNEI. The DNA of the CDR3 is TGTGCCAGCAGTGCTAGCCCCGGTACTGAAGCTTTCTTT. This codes for CASSASPGTEAFF.